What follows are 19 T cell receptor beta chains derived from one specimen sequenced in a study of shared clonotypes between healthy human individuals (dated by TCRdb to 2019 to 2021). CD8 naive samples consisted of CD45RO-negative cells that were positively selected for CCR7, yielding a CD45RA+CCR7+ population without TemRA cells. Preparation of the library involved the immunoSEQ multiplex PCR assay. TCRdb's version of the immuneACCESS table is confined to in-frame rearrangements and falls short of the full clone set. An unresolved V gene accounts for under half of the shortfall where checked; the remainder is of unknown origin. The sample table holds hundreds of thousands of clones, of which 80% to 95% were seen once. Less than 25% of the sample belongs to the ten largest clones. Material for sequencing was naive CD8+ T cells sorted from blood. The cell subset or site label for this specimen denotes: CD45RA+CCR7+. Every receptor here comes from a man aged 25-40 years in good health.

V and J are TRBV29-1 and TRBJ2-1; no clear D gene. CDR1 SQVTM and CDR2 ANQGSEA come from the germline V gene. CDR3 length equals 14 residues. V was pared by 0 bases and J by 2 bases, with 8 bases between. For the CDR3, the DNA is TGCAGCGTTGAAGATCATGGGACCTACAATGAGCAGTTCTTC. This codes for CSVEDHGTYNEQFF.

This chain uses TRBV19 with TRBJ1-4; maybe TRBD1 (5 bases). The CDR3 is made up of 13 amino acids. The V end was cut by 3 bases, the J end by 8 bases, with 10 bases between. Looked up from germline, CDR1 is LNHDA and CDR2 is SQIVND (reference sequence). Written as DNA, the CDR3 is TGTGCCAGTAGTATGGCATGGGGCGAAAAACTGTTTTTT. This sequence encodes CASSMAWGEKLFF.

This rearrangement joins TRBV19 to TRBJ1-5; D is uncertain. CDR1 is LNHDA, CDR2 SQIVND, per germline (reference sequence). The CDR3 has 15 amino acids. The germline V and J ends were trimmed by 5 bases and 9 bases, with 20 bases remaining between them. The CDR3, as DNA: TGTGCCAGTAGTTTGAGGTGGTCGGAATTATGGCCCCAGCATTTT. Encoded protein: CASSLRWSELWPQHF.

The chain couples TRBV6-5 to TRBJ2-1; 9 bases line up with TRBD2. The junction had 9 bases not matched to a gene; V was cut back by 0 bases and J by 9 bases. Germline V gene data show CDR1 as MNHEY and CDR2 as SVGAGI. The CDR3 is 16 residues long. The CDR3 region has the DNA TGTGCCAGCAGTTACTCTCAGCGGGAGGTCGTGTTTGAGCAGTTCTTC. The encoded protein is CASSYSQREVVFEQFF.

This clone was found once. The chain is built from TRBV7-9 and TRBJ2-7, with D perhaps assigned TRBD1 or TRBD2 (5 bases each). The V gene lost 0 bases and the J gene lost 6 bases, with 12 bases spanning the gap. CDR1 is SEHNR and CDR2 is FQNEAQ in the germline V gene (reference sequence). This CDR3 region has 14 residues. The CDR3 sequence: CASSLARGPPEQYF. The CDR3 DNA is TGTGCCAGCAGCTTAGCGAGGGGACCCCCCGAGCAGTACTTC.

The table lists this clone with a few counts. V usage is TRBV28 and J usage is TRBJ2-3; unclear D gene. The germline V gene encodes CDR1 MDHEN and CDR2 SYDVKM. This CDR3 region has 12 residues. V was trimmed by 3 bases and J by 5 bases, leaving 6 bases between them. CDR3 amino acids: CASSFSGDTQYF. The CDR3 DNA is TGTGCCAGCAGTTTCTCTGGAGATACGCAGTATTTT.

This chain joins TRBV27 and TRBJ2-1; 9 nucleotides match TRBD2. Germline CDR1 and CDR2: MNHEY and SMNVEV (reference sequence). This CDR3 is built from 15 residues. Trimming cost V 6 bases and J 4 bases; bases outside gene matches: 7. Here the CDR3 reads CASSQPTSGYNEQFF. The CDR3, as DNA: TGTGCCAGCAGCCAGCCGACTAGCGGATACAATGAGCAGTTCTTC.

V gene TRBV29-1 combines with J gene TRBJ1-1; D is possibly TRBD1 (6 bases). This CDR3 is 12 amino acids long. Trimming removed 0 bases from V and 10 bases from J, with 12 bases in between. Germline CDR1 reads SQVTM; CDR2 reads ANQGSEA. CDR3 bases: TGCAGCGTTGAAGATAGCGTGACAGGAGCTTTCTTT. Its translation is CSVEDSVTGAFF.

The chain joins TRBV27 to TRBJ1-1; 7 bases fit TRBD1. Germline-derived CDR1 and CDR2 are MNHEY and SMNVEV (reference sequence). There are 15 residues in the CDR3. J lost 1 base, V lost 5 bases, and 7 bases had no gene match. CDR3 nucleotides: TGTGCCAGCAGTCTTTTTCCAGGGGGGAACACTGAAGCTTTCTTT. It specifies CASSLFPGGNTEAFF.

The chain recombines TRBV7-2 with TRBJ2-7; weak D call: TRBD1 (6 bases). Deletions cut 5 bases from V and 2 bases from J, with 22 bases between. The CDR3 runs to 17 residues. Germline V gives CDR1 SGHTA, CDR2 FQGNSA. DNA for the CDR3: TGTGCCAGCAGCCTAAAAGACGGAGCAGGGGATCCCTACGAGCAGTACTTC. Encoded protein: CASSLKDGAGDPYEQYF.

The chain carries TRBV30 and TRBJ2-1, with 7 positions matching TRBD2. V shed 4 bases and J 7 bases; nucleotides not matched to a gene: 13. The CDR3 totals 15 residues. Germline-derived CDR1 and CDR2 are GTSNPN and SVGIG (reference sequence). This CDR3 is CAWTSTRTSSNEQFF. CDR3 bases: TGTGCCTGGACATCGACCCGGACTAGTTCGAATGAGCAGTTCTTC.

The CDR3 reads CASSNLPGRSYGYTF. In DNA, the CDR3 is TGTGCCAGCAGCAACCTCCCGGGACGGAGCTATGGCTACACCTTC. The V call is TRBV2, the J call TRBJ1-2, with a weak D call TRBD1 (5 bases). CDR3 size: 15 residues. Trimming took 6 bases from V and 4 from J, leaving 18 bases between them. Per germline, CDR1 SNHLY and CDR2 FYNNEI.

The CDR3 protein is CASSFNPYNEQFF. Here the CDR3 DNA reads TGTGCCAGCAGCTTTAATCCCTACAATGAGCAGTTCTTC. The rearrangement links TRBV11-2 to TRBJ2-1, with D hard to call. This CDR3 is 13 amino acids long. Germline CDR1 and CDR2: SGHAT and FQNNGV. Trimming removed 3 bases at V and 2 bases at J, with 5 bases between.

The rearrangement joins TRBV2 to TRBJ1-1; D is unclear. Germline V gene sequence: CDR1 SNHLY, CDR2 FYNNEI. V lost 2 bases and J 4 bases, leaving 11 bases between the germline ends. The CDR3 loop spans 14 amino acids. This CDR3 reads CASSETVRTTEAFF. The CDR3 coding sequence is TGTGCCAGCAGTGAAACTGTGAGGACCACTGAAGCTTTCTTT. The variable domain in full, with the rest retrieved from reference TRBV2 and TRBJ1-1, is EPEVTQTPSHQVTQMGQEVILRCVPISNHLYFYWYRQILGQKVEFLVSFYNNEISEKSEIFDDQFSVERPDGSNFTLKIRSTKLEDSAMYFCASSETVRTTEAFFGQGTRLTVV.

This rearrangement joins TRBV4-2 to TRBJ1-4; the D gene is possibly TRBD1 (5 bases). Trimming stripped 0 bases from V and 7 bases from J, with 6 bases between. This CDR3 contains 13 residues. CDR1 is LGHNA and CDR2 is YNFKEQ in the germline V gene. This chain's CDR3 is CASSQDGGEKLFF. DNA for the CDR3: TGTGCCAGCAGCCAAGATGGGGGTGAAAAACTGTTTTTT.

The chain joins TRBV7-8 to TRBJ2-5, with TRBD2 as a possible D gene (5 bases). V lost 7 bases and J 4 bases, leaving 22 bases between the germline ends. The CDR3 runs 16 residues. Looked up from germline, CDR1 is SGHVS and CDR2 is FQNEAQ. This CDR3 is CASTQGRLPLGETQYF. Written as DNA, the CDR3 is TGTGCCAGCACCCAAGGGAGACTCCCTCTGGGAGAGACCCAGTACTTC.

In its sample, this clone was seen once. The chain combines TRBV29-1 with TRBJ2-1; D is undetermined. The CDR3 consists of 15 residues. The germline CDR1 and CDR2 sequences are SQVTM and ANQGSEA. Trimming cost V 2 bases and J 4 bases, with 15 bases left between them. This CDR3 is CSVERPALPYNEQFF. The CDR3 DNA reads TGCAGCGTTGAACGTCCCGCACTACCATACAATGAGCAGTTCTTC.

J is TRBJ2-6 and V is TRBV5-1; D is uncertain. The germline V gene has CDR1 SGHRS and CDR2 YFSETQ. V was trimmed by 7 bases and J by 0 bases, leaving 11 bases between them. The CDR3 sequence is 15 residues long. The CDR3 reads CASARESSGANVLTF. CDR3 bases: TGCGCCAGCGCGAGAGAGAGCTCTGGGGCCAACGTCCTGACTTTC.

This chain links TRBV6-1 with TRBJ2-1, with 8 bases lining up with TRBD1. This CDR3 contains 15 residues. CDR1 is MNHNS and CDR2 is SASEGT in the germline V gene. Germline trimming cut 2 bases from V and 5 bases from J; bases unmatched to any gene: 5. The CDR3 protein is CASSEWGQEDNEQFF. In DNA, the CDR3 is TGTGCCAGCAGTGAATGGGGACAGGAAGACAATGAGCAGTTCTTC.